Sequencing of this T cell receptor beta chain was carried out in a study of T cell responses to AZD1222 COVID-19 vaccine. Findings and caveats of the study: At baseline, just a handful of AZD1222 recipients tested seropositive.

Both about-4-week and about-12-week second-dose recipients were combined. The CDR3 has 13 amino acids. Germline-derived CDR1 and CDR2 are SGHKS and YYEKEE (reference sequence). Trimming pared 4 bases from V and 7 bases from J, leaving 14 bases between. Profiled with immunoSEQ multiplex PCR; TCRdb holds only in-frame clones, not every one. The data contain approximately 96,000 clones, under 95% of them singletons. As for this clone: Its antigen is as yet unknown.

The origin of this receptor is an adult who received the AZD1222 COVID-19 vaccine. Sequenced material: peripheral blood, taken 28 days after the second AZD1222 dose. The chain couples TRBV5-5 to TRBJ1-2; D might be TRBD1 (6 bases). This CDR3 reads CASSHREAVGYTF. The CDR3 DNA reads TGTGCCAGCAGCCACAGGGAAGCTGTTGGCTACACCTTC. Combining the CDR3 with reference TRBV5-5 and TRBJ1-2 gives the whole variable domain DAGVTQSPTHLIKTRGQQVTLRCSPISGHKSVSWYQQVLGQGPQFIFQYYEKEERGRGNFPDRFSARQFPNYSSELNVNALLLGDSALYLCASSHREAVGYTFGSGTRLTVV.